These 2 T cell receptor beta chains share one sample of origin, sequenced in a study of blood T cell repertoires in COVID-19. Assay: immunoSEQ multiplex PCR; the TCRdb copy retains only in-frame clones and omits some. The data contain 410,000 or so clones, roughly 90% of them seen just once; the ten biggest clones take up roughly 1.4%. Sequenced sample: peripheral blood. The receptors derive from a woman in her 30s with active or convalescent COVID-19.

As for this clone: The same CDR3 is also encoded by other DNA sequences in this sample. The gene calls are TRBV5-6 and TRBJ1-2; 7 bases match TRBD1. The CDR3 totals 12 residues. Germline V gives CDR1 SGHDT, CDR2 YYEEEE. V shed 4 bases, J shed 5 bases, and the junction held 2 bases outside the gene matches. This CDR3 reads CASSRTGYGYTF. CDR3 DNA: TGTGCCAGCAGCAGGACAGGATATGGCTACACCTTC. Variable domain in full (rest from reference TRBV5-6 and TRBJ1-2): DAGVTQSPTHLIKTRGQQVTLRCSPKSGHDTVSWYQQALGQGPQFIFQYYEEEERQRGNFPDRFSGHQFPNYSSELNVNALLLGDSALYLCASSRTGYGYTFGSGTRLTVV.

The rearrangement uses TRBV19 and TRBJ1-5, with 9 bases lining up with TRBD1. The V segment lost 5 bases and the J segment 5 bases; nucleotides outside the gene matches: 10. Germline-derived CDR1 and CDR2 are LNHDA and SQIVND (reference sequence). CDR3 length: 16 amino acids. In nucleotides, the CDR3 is TGTGCCAGTAGTCGCTCCCACCGGGACAGGGATCAGCCCCAGCATTTT. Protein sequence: CASSRSHRDRDQPQHF.